This entry concerns a single T cell receptor beta chain. Antigen specificity is unknown. This specimen belongs to a study of CD8 T cells in ankylosing spondylitis. Study conclusions and caveats: There was a TCR beta motif, made of fewer than 10 highly homologous variants, that appeared characteristic of ankylosing spondylitis blood. Relatively rare in peripheral blood, disease-linked clones were also CD8+. Reports say disease-linked clones showed up significantly more in matched ankylosing spondylitis synovial fluid. Some motif variants had been reported before (in reactive arthritis synovial fluid and blood).

Germline-derived CDR1 and CDR2 are MNHEY and SMNVEV (reference sequence). V shed 6 bases, J shed 0 bases, and the junction held 11 bases outside the gene matches. The CDR3 is 17 amino acids. Quantitative 5'-RACE was performed with molecular barcodes, and it yielded the TCR beta libraries. MiXCR was run by TCRdb on the 5' RACE reads, yielding one entry per CDR3 protein. The sample lists 350,000 to 450,000 distinct CDR3 sequences; roughly a quarter were seen once. This clonotype was sampled from a male donor with ankylosing spondylitis. Material for sequencing was blood, either unsorted or a sorted T cell fraction (not recorded which). The chain is built from TRBV27 and TRBJ2-1, with 7 bases lining up with TRBD2. The CDR3 coding sequence is TGTGCCAGCAGATTGGGGGGAGGGCTCAGCTCCTACAATGAGCAGTTCTTC. It is translated as CASRLGGGLSSYNEQFF.